This T cell receptor beta chain was sequenced during a study of T cell repertoires in cytomegalovirus infection. Study background: Matching HLA type and CMV infection were both indicated by public TCR beta signatures.

This clonotype has a handful of counts. Its target is unknown. This CDR3 contains 13 residues. The ends were cut back, 3 bases at V and 0 bases at J, with 8 bases in the middle. The germline V gene has CDR1 GTSNPN and CDR2 SVGIG (reference sequence). MiXCR, applied by TCRdb to the reads, yields one record per CDR3 protein. The sample contains 250,000 to 300,000 distinct CDR3 sequences, roughly 9.1% of which appear only once. The study's findings and limits: Using cumulative public TCR beta family frequency, the authors identified those who carried CMV together with the relevant HLA. CMV-specific HLA-C-restricted TCR beta clonotypes dominated the ex vivo response.

The chain has TRBV30 and TRBJ1-1; D unresolved. The TCR originated in a human donor in good health (CMV status not recorded). Some clones in this sample may be carry-over from other donors' samples. What was sequenced was PBMCs. CDR3 DNA sequence: TGTGCCTGGAGGGTGATAGTGAACACTGAAGCTTTCTTT. This sequence encodes CAWRVIVNTEAFF. Supplemented by reference TRBV30 and TRBJ1-1, the full variable domain reads SQTIHQWPATLVQPVGSPLSLECTVEGTSNPNLYWYRQAAGRGLQLLFYSVGIGQISSEVPQNLSASRPQDRQFILSSKKLLLSDSGFYLCAWRVIVNTEAFFGQGTRLTVV.